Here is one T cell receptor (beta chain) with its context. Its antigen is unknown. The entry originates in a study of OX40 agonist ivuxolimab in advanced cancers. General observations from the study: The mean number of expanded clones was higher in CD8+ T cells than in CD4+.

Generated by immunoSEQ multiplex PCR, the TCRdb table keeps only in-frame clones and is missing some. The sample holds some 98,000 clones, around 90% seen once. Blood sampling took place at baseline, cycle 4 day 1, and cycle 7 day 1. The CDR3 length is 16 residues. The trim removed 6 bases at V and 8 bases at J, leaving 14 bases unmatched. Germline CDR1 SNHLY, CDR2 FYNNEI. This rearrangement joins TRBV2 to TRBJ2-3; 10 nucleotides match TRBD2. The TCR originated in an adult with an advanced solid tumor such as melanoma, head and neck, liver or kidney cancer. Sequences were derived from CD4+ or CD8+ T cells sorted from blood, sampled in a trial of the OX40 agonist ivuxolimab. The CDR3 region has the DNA TGTGCCAGCAGGGGAGCGGGAGGGCCGACTCTGGGTACGCAGTATTTT. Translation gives CASRGAGGPTLGTQYF.